A selection of T cell receptor beta chains follows, all from one sample in a study of breast tumors, draining lymph nodes, adjacent tissues. One entry per CDR3 protein results from TCRdb running MiXCR on the multiplex PCR reads. The data contain about 220,000 distinct CDR3 sequences, under 40% of them seen just once; the ten biggest clones take up over 3.5%. Sequenced sample: axillary lymph node tissue. The source is a female donor with breast cancer. Some clones in this sample may be carry-over from other donors' samples. Each CDR3 is given with its conserved first and last residue. Each record gives: J gene, clone size, V gene, D gene, CDR3 protein, CDR3 DNA. A D gene is named only where the DNA matches it firmly. Rows give clone size only sometimes, using once, few, many, or a class for an expanded clone.

TRBJ2-5	NA	TRBV5-6	NA	CASSFLGKGVEAQYF	TGTGCCAGCAGCTTTCTTGGAAAGGGGGTTGAGGCCCAGTACTTC
TRBJ1-2	NA	TRBV27	TRBD1	CASSLTGTGYGYTF	TGTGCCAGCAGTCTAACCGGGACAGGTTATGGCTACACCTTC
TRBJ1-2	many	TRBV30	NA	CAWSPRDGYTF	TGTGCCTGGAGTCCCCGGGACGGCTACACCTTC
TRBJ2-1	many	TRBV7-2	TRBD2	CASSSRTGLGIFF	TGTGCCAGCAGCTCCCGAACGGGACTAGGGATTTTCTTC
TRBJ2-7	many	TRBV9	TRBD2	CASSPRLAAGIDYEQYF	TGTGCCAGCAGCCCTCGACTAGCGGCCGGAATTGACTACGAGCAGTACTTC
TRBJ1-2	NA	TRBV12-3/TRBV12-4	NA	CASRRQVWDGYTF	TGTGCCAGCAGACGACAGGTTTGGGATGGCTACACCTTC
TRBJ2-7	many	TRBV5-1	NA	CASSLGQDRYEQYF	TGCGCCAGCAGCTTGGGGCAGGACAGATACGAGCAGTACTTC
TRBJ1-3	many	TRBV7-2	NA	CASSYPPLSSGNTIYF	TGTGCCAGCAGCTACCCACCTTTGAGCTCTGGAAACACCATATATTTT
TRBJ2-2	many	TRBV19	NA	CASSGRANTGELFF	TGTGCCAGTAGCGGAAGAGCGAACACCGGGGAGCTGTTTTTT
TRBJ1-2	many	TRBV7-9	TRBD1	CASSEGQSNNYGYTF	TGTGCCAGCAGCGAGGGACAGTCAAATAACTATGGCTACACCTTC
TRBJ2-2	once	TRBV15	NA	CATSRSRERSSRELFF	TGTGCCACCAGCAGATCCCGGGAGAGGTCTTCCCGGGAGCTGTTTTTT
TRBJ1-5	many	TRBV20-1	TRBD1	CSARGAGGQPQHF	TGCAGTGCTAGAGGAGCAGGGGGTCAGCCCCAGCATTTT
TRBJ1-6	many	TRBV6-1	NA	CASRMTGQPNSPLHF	TGTGCCAGCAGGATGACAGGTCAACCCAATTCACCCCTCCACTTT
TRBJ1-2	NA	TRBV7-3	NA	CASSQAPAGGYTF	TGTGCCAGCAGCCAGGCCCCAGCGGGCGGCTACACCTTC
TRBJ2-2	NA	TRBV7-9	NA	CASSPAGAFGELFF	TGTGCCAGCAGCCCCGCGGGGGCGTTCGGGGAGCTGTTTTTT
TRBJ2-1	many	TRBV2	TRBD2	CASKPSGISYNEQFF	TGTGCCAGCAAACCTAGCGGGATCTCCTACAATGAGCAGTTCTTC
TRBJ2-1	few	TRBV4-1	TRBD2	CASSPRGGGGGNEQFF	TGCGCCAGCAGCCCCCGGGGGGGCGGGGGGGGTAATGAGCAGTTCTTC
TRBJ1-1	NA	TRBV5-1	NA	CASSLGAADTEAFF	TGCGCCAGCAGCTTAGGGGCAGCGGACACTGAAGCTTTCTTT
TRBJ1-1	few	TRBV24-1	NA	CATTSTHSTEAFF	TGTGCCACTACTTCTACTCACAGCACTGAAGCTTTCTTT
TRBJ1-4	many	TRBV14	NA	CASSYRHLSNEKLFF	TGTGCCAGCAGCTATCGACACCTAAGTAATGAAAAACTGTTTTTT
TRBJ2-3	many	TRBV20-1	NA	CSARPSTDTQYF	TGCAGTGCTAGACCCAGCACAGATACGCAGTATTTT
TRBJ2-2	many	TRBV2	NA	CASCFSAGELFF	TGTGCCAGCTGTTTTTCGGCCGGGGAGCTGTTTTTT
TRBJ1-3	many	TRBV20-1	NA	CSGRDPSGNTIYF	TGCAGCGGTCGGGATCCCTCTGGAAACACCATATATTTT
TRBJ1-5	many	TRBV10-2	NA	CASSAPLSNQPQHF	TGCGCCAGCAGTGCTCCGCTAAGCAATCAGCCCCAGCATTTT
TRBJ2-3	many	TRBV20-1	NA	CSAGIAGDTQYF	TGCAGTGCTGGGATCGCAGGCGATACGCAGTATTTT
TRBJ2-1	many	TRBV9	TRBD2	CASSVTSGLNEQFF	TGTGCCAGCAGCGTAACTAGCGGTTTAAATGAGCAGTTCTTC
TRBJ1-6	NA	TRBV25-1	TRBD1	CASSEYKGQGNSPLHF	TGTGCCAGCAGTGAATACAAGGGACAGGGTAATTCACCCCTCCACTTT